This T cell receptor (beta chain) was found in a study of cytomegalovirus exposure and HLA in healthy donors. The PCR was carried out with 60 Vbeta primers and 13 Jbeta primers. Clones were read by immunoSEQ multiplex PCR, and TCRdb kept only the in-frame ones, dropping some. The listing contains about 210,000 clones. Turning to this clone: Its target is not known.

Findings and caveats of the study: Upon later analysis, HLA-associated TCR beta chains proved more clonally expanded than other, equally common chains. Sequencing likely produced, as an artifact, a cluster of highly shared sequence variants. Across donors, most TCRs were seen rarely, yet some public ones were widespread.

Germline V lookup: CDR1 MNHNY, CDR2 SVGAGI (reference sequence). V trimming: 2 bases; J trimming: 9 bases; junction bases outside the gene matches: 11. This CDR3 is 15 amino acids long. Material: PBMCs. V is TRBV6-6 and J is TRBJ2-7; 9 nucleotides line up with TRBD2. This TCR was recovered from a woman aged 25-40 years in good health and CMV-seropositive. The CDR3 region is CASSYPQGLADRQYF. CDR3 bases: TGTGCCAGCAGTTACCCCCAGGGACTAGCCGATAGGCAGTACTTC.